These 16 T cell receptor beta chains share one sample of origin, sequenced in a study of blood T cell repertoires in COVID-19. The repertoire was sequenced with immunoSEQ multiplex PCR; TCRdb's copy has only in-frame clones and lacks some. The table lists some 500,000 clones, 70% to 90% of them singletons, with 1.8% in the top ten. Sequenced: PBMCs or T cells enriched from blood (not recorded which). These receptors came from a woman between 35 and 50 years old who had recovered from COVID-19.

The J gene is TRBJ1-1, the V gene TRBV5-8; D is perhaps TRBD1 (5 bases). This CDR3 is built from 16 residues. The germline V gene encodes CDR1 SGHTS and CDR2 YDEGEE. Trimming took off 5 bases at V and 1 base at J, with 18 bases between the two ends. The CDR3 sequence is CASRRPRAGPNTEAFF. Here the CDR3 DNA reads TGTGCCAGCAGGCGTCCTCGGGCGGGACCGAACACTGAAGCTTTCTTT.

This clone was detected once. This sequence joins TRBV2 and TRBJ2-7, with TRBD1 matching over 7 bases. The CDR3 is made up of 15 amino acids. With V trimmed by 6 bases and J by 3 bases, 11 bases remained unmatched. The germline gives CDR1 SNHLY, CDR2 FYNNEI. This CDR3 reads CASRDRDRDDYEQYF. The CDR3 DNA reads TGTGCCAGCAGGGACCGTGACAGGGACGACTACGAGCAGTACTTC.

In regard to this clone: At one end the junction does not follow the germline gene, possibly because of a read error. The V call is TRBV3-1 (or the pseudogene TRBV3-2), the J call TRBJ1-1, with D hard to call. The V gene's germline CDR1 is LGHDT and CDR2 YNNKEL (reference sequence). CDR3 length: 15 amino acids. The CDR3 loop reads CASSQVGAMNSEAFF. The CDR3 DNA follows: TGTGCCAGCAGCCAAGTTGGAGCCATGAACTCTGAAGCTTTCTTT.

The J gene is TRBJ1-3, the V gene TRBV7-2; 8 bases are a match to TRBD1. With V trimmed by 2 bases and J by 0 bases, 6 bases remained unmatched. The CDR3 sequence is 17 residues long. The V gene's germline CDR1 is SGHTA and CDR2 FQGNSA. The CDR3 region is CASSLIRDRTSGNTIYF. CDR3 in DNA: TGTGCCAGCAGCTTAATACGGGACAGGACCTCTGGAAACACCATATATTTT.

The rearrangement joins TRBV7-9 to TRBJ2-1; D call uncertain. The CDR3 runs 15 residues. From germline, CDR1 is SEHNR and CDR2 FQNEAQ (reference sequence). V lost 3 bases and J lost 0, with 9 bases in between. Here the CDR3 reads CASSLNFPSYNEQFF. As DNA, the CDR3 is TGTGCCAGCAGCTTGAACTTCCCCTCCTACAATGAGCAGTTCTTC.

The rearrangement joins TRBV19 to TRBJ1-2, with TRBD1 identical over 8 bases. From germline, CDR1 is LNHDA and CDR2 SQIVND (reference sequence). The junction had 5 bases not matched to a gene; V was cut back by 8 bases and J by 6 bases. The CDR3 totals 12 residues. The CDR3 reads CASGTGRDGYTF. CDR3 DNA sequence: TGTGCCAGTGGGACAGGAAGGGATGGCTACACCTTC.

V is TRBV4-3 and J is TRBJ2-3; 15 nucleotides agree with TRBD2. The J segment lost 3 bases and the V segment lost 1 base, leaving 2 bases of the junction unmatched. CDR1 is LGHNA and CDR2 is YSLEER in the germline V gene. The CDR3 runs to 17 residues. CDR3 nucleotides: TGCGCCAGCAGCCAAGCGGGGACTAGCGGGAGGACAGATACGCAGTATTTT. Translation: CASSQAGTSGRTDTQYF.

The rearrangement uses TRBV11-2 and TRBJ2-7, with 8 bases that match TRBD2. V lost 2 bases and J lost 4; bases outside the gene matches: 7. The CDR3 runs 15 residues. Germline values: CDR1 SGHAT, CDR2 FQNNGV. The DNA of the CDR3 is TGTGCCAGCAGCTTATACGCGGGAGGAGGGTACGAGCAGTACTTC. It is translated as CASSLYAGGGYEQYF.

The chain carries TRBV13 and TRBJ2-1; D is possibly TRBD1 (6 bases). V was pared by 1 base and J by 8 bases, with 15 bases between. CDR3 length: 15 residues. Germline V gene sequence: CDR1 PRHDT, CDR2 FYEKMQ (reference sequence). This chain's CDR3 is CASSLEGQSSYEQFF. CDR3 DNA sequence: TGTGCCAGCAGCTTAGAGGGACAAAGTTCATATGAGCAGTTCTTC.

V gene TRBV5-4 combines with J gene TRBJ2-3; TRBD2 is a possible D gene (5 bases). This CDR3 region has 13 residues. Germline values: CDR1 SGHNT, CDR2 YYREEE (reference sequence). Trimming left V 7 bases short and J 2 bases short, with 11 bases between. CDR3 nucleotide sequence: TGTGCCAGCTATACTAGGTTCACAGATACGCAGTATTTT. Translation: CASYTRFTDTQYF.

This clone has only one observation. One end of the junction does not line up with germline, which may come from a read error. The chain has TRBV5-6 and TRBJ2-7; maybe TRBD2 (5 bases). Germline values: CDR1 SGHDT, CDR2 YYEEEE. The CDR3 totals 12 residues. CDR3 DNA sequence: TGTGCCAGCAGCCCCCACCGGGAACCCCCAGACTTC. Amino acids: CASSPHREPPDF.

CDR3 region: CASRPRLALTDTQYF. The CDR3 DNA follows: TGTGCCAGCAGGCCACGACTAGCACTGACAGATACGCAGTATTTT. The V gene is TRBV2, the J gene TRBJ2-3, with 7 bases that match TRBD2. The CDR3 contains 15 residues. The V gene end was trimmed by 6 bases and the J gene end by 3 bases; junction bases not matched to a gene: 9. Germline lookup yields CDR1 SNHLY and CDR2 FYNNEI.

V is TRBV2 and J is TRBJ1-5; 11 nucleotides align to TRBD1. J was trimmed by 4 bases and V by 6 bases; bases with no gene match: 8. CDR1 and CDR2 from the germline V gene are SNHLY and FYNNEI. The CDR3 extends over 16 amino acids. The chain's CDR3 is CASSQGTGGANQPQHF. The CDR3 region has the DNA TGTGCCAGCAGCCAGGGGACAGGGGGTGCAAATCAGCCCCAGCATTTT.

This chain joins TRBV11-3 and TRBJ2-1; 9 bases are a match to TRBD2. The CDR3 runs to 15 residues. The V segment lost 2 bases and the J segment 3 bases; nucleotides outside the gene matches: 2. Germline lookup yields CDR1 SGHNT and CDR2 YENEEA. DNA of the CDR3: TGTGCCAGCAGCTTACGACTAGCGGACTACAATGAGCAGTTCTTC. Translation: CASSLRLADYNEQFF. The variable domain in full, completed from reference TRBV11-3 and TRBJ2-1, reads EAGVVQSPRYKIIEKKQPVAFWCNPISGHNTLYWYLQNLGQGPELLIRYENEEAVDDSQLPKDRFSAERLKGVDSTLKIQPAELGDSAVYLCASSLRLADYNEQFFGPGTRLTVL.

The gene calls are TRBV19 and TRBJ2-1; 9 nucleotides line up with TRBD2. The CDR3 consists of 16 residues. Germline values: CDR1 LNHDA, CDR2 SQIVND (reference sequence). Unmatched junction bases numbered 14, after V lost 7 bases and J lost 7 bases. For the CDR3, the DNA is TGTGCCAGTAATTGGGGACTTAGCGGGAGCACTAATGAGCAGTTCTTC. Amino acids: CASNWGLSGSTNEQFF. The full variable domain, with the rest looked up from reference TRBV19 and TRBJ2-1, is DGGITQSPKYLFRKEGQNVTLSCEQNLNHDAMYWYRQDPGQGLRLIYYSQIVNDFQKGDIAEGYSVSREKKESFPLTVTSAQKNPTAFYLCASNWGLSGSTNEQFFGPGTRLTVL.

This sequence joins TRBV7-2 and TRBJ2-7; the match to TRBD1 covers 7 bases. V trimming: 5 bases; J trimming: 3 bases; junction bases outside the gene matches: 10. Germline V gene data show CDR1 as SGHTA and CDR2 as FQGNSA. This CDR3 is built from 15 residues. The CDR3 sequence is CASSLIPGQSYEQYF. The CDR3 DNA reads TGTGCCAGCAGCCTAATACCGGGACAGAGCTACGAGCAGTACTTC.